The entry below describes one T cell receptor (beta chain). Using immunoSEQ multiplex PCR, the repertoire was profiled, and TCRdb retains in-frame clones only, with some absent. The sample contains approximately 90,000 clones, roughly 84% of which appear only once. This sample was taken from a study of control samples from healthy donors and cancer patients. Trimming removed 4 bases at V and 2 bases at J, with 10 bases between. The CDR3 is 14 residues long. Germline-derived CDR1 and CDR2 are SGHTA and FQGTGA. The chain employs TRBV7-3 and TRBJ2-3, with D tentatively TRBD1 (6 bases). The clonotype was recovered from an older man with lung cancer. The sequencing input was PBMCs. CDR3 amino acids: CASSSTGPTDTQYF. Written as DNA, the CDR3 is TGTGCCAGCAGCTCGACAGGTCCCACAGATACGCAGTATTTT.